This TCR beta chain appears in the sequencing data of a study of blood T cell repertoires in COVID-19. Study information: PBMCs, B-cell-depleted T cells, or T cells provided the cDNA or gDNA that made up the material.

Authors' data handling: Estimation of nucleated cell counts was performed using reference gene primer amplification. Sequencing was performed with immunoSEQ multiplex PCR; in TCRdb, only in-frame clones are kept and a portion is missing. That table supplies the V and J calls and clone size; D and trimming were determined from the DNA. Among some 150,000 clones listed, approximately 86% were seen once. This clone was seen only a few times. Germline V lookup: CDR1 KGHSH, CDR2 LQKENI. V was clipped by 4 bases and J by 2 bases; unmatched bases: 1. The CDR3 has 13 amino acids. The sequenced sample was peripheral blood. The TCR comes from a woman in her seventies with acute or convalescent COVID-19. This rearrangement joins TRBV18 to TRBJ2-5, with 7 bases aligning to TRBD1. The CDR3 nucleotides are TGTGCCAGCTCACGGGGACAGCAAGAGACCCAGTACTTC. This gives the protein CASSRGQQETQYF.